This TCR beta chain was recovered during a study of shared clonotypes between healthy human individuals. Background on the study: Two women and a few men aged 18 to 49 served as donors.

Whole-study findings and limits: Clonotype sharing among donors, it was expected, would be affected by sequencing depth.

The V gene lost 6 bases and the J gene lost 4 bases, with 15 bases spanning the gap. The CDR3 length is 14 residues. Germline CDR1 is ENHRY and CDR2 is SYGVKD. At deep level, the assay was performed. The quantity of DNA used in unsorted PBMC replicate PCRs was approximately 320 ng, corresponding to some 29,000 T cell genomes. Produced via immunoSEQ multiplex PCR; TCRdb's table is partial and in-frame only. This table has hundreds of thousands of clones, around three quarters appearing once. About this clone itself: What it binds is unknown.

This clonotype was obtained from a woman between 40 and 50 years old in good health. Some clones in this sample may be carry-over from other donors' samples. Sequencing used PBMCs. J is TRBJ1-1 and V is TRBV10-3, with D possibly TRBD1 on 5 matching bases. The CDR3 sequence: CAISGRGVSTEAFF. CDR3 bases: TGTGCCATCAGCGGGAGGGGTGTGAGCACTGAAGCTTTCTTT.